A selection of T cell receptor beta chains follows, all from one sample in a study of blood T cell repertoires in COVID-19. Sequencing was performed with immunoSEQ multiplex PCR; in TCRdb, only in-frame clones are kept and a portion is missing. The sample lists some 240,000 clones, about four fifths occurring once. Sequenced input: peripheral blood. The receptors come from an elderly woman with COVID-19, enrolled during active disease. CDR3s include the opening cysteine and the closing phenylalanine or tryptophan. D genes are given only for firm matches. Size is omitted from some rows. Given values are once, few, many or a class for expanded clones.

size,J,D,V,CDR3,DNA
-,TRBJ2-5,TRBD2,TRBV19,CASSSFGRTGLAGSWETQYF,TGTGCCAGTAGTAGTTTTGGCAGAACGGGACTAGCGGGATCCTGGGAGACCCAGTACTTC
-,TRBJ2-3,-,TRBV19,CASSAATSTLTDTQYF,TGTGCCAGTAGCGCCGCAACTAGTACCTTAACAGATACGCAGTATTTT
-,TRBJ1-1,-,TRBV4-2,CASSPERGTEAFF,TGTGCCAGCAGCCCGGAAAGGGGCACTGAAGCTTTCTTT
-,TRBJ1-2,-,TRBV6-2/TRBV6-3,CASSMAGRNGYTF,TGTGCCAGCAGTATGGCAGGGCGGAATGGCTACACCTTC
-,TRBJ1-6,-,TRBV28,CASSTSHSWGEDNSPLHF,TGTGCCAGCAGTACCAGTCATTCATGGGGAGAGGATAATTCACCCCTCCACTTT
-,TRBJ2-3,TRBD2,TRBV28,CASSGDSGRALSDTQYF,TGTGCCAGCAGTGGTGATAGCGGGAGGGCCCTCTCAGATACGCAGTATTTT
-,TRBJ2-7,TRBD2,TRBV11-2,CASSLGTRVYEQYF,TGTGCCAGCAGCTTAGGGACTAGGGTTTACGAGCAGTACTTC
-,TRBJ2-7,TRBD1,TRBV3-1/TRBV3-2,CASSQVPGTGTAYEQYF,TGTGCCAGCAGCCAAGTACCAGGGACAGGAACAGCCTACGAGCAGTACTTC
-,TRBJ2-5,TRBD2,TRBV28,CASGRGGRAETQYF,TGTGCCAGCGGCCGGGGGGGAAGAGCGGAGACCCAGTACTTC
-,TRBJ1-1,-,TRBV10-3,CAISESGGDTEAFF,TGTGCCATCAGTGAGTCGGGAGGGGACACTGAAGCTTTCTTT
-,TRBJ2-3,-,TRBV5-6,CASSSGKMDTQYF,TGTGCCAGCAGCTCAGGGAAGATGGATACGCAGTATTTT
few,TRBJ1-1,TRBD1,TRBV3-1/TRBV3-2,CASSLGGGAEAFF,TGTGCCAGCAGCCTCGGAGGGGGCGCTGAAGCTTTCTTT
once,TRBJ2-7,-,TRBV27,CASSFSQSSQQYF,TGTGCCAGCAGTTTCTCCCAGTCGTCGCAGCAGTACTTC
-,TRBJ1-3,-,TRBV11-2,CASSFLGGATGNTIYF,TGTGCCAGCAGCTTTCTCGGGGGGGCTACTGGAAACACCATATATTTT
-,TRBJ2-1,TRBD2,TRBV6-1,CASSERSSGSSYNEQFF,TGTGCCAGCAGTGAAAGGTCTAGCGGGAGCTCCTACAATGAGCAGTTCTTC
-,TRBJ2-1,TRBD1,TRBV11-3,CASSLRGQRYNEQFF,TGTGCCAGCAGCTTAAGGGGACAGAGATACAATGAGCAGTTCTTC
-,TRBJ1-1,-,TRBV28,CASSFPRDTPLNTEAFF,TGTGCCAGCAGTTTCCCCAGGGACACCCCCCTGAACACTGAAGCTTTCTTT
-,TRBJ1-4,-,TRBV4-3,CASSWEYNEKLFF,TGCGCCAGCAGCTGGGAGTATAATGAAAAACTGTTTTTT
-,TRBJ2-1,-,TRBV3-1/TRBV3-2,CASSQESGSYNEQFF,TGTGCCAGCAGCCAAGAGAGCGGCTCCTACAATGAGCAGTTCTTC
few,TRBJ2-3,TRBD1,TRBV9,CASSLRDRGPTDTQYF,TGTGCCAGCAGCCTTCGGGACAGGGGGCCCACAGATACGCAGTATTTT
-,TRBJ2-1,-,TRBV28,CASGREQFF,TGTGCCAGCGGGAGAGAGCAGTTCTTC
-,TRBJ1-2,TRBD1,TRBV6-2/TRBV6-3,CASSNRDSVNYGYTF,TGTGCCAGCAGTAACCGGGACAGTGTTAACTATGGCTACACCTTC
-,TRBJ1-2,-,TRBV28,CASSSGVGHGYTF,TGTGCCAGTAGTAGTGGGGTGGGGCATGGCTACACCTTC
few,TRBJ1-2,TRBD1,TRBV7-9,CASSLGDRVTDGYTF,TGTGCCAGCAGCCTTGGGGACAGGGTGACGGACGGCTACACCTTC
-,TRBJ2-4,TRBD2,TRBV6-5,CASSPPGLGIQYF,TGTGCCAGCAGTCCTCCGGGACTAGGGATTCAGTACTTC
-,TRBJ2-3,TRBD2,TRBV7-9,CASSLARDYQNTQYF,TGTGCCAGCAGCTTAGCGAGGGACTACCAGAATACGCAGTATTTT
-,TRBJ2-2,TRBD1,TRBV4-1,CASSQEFGTGGGGELFF,TGCGCCAGCAGCCAAGAATTTGGGACAGGGGGTGGCGGGGAGCTGTTTTTT
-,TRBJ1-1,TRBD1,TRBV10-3,CAISAGQSNTEAFF,TGTGCCATCAGTGCGGGACAGTCTAACACTGAAGCTTTCTTT
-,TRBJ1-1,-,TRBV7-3,CASSLVSPPNTEAFF,TGTGCCAGCAGCTTGGTGAGCCCCCCAAACACTGAAGCTTTCTTT
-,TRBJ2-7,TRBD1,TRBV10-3,CAISRTGTNYEQYF,TGTGCCATCAGTAGGACAGGGACCAACTACGAGCAGTACTTC
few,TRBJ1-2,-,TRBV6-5,CASSLDFYGYTF,TGTGCCAGCAGTTTGGACTTTTATGGCTACACCTTC
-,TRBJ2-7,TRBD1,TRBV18,CASSRTGMSDEQYF,TGTGCCAGCTCACGGACAGGGATGAGCGACGAGCAGTACTTC
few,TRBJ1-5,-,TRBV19,CASKPGGNQPQHF,TGTGCCAGTAAGCCAGGGGGCAATCAGCCCCAGCATTTT
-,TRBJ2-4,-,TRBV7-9,CASSLDYSIQYF,TGTGCCAGCAGCTTAGATTACAGCATTCAGTACTTC
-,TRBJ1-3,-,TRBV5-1,CASSLEGESGNTIYF,TGCGCCAGCAGCTTGGAGGGGGAGTCTGGAAACACCATATATTTT
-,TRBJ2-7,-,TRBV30,CAWTGGSREQYF,TGTGCCTGGACCGGGGGAAGTAGGGAGCAGTACTTC
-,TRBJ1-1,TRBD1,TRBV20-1,CSASVTGTGQGTEAFF,TGCAGTGCTAGTGTCACCGGGACAGGGCAGGGGACTGAAGCTTTCTTT
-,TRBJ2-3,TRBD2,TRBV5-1,CASSLAGGPGTDTQYF,TGCGCCAGCAGCCTAGCGGGGGGGCCTGGCACAGATACGCAGTATTTT
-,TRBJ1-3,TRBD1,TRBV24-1,CATSDSTGAGNTIYF,TGTGCCACCAGTGATTCTACAGGGGCTGGAAACACCATATATTTT
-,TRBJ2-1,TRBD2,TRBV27,CASSFLRRERYNEQFF,TGTGCCAGCAGTTTCCTGCGGCGGGAGAGGTACAATGAGCAGTTCTTC
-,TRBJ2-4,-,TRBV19,CASSFETTTNIQYF,TGTGCCAGCTCCTTCGAGACAACCACGAACATTCAGTACTTC
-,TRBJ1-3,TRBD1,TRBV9,CASSPKQGSGNTIYF,TGTGCCAGCAGCCCTAAACAGGGGTCAGGAAACACCATATATTTT
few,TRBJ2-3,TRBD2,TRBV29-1,CSVGQRERGTDTQYF,TGCAGCGTTGGGCAGCGGGAGCGGGGCACAGATACGCAGTATTTT
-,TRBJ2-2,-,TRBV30,CAWGNSANTGELFF,TGTGCCTGGGGGAATAGCGCGAACACCGGGGAGCTGTTTTTT
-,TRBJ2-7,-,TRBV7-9,CASSLSAGGSYEQYF,TGTGCCAGCAGCTTAAGCGCGGGCGGATCCTACGAGCAGTACTTC
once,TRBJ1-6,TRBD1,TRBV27,CASSRTGTGGRLLHF,TGTGCCAGCAGTAGGACCGGGACAGGGGGGCGACTACTCCACTTT
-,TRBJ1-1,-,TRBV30,CAGSRVNTEAFF,TGTGCTGGGAGCAGAGTGAACACTGAAGCTTTCTTT
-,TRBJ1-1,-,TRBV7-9,CASSGGYGEAFF,TGTGCCAGCAGTGGGGGGTACGGAGAAGCTTTCTTT
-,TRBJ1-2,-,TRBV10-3,CAISDEGGYTF,TGTGCCATCAGTGACGAGGGTGGCTACACCTTC
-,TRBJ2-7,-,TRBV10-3,CAISPYRDPNEQYF,TGTGCTATCAGCCCTTACAGGGATCCGAACGAGCAGTACTTC
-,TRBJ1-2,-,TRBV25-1,CASSSRGRAGDYGYTF,TGTGCCAGCAGTTCCCGGGGAAGGGCCGGAGACTATGGCTACACCTTC
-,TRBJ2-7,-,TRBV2,CASSEESILLFYEQYF,TGTGCCAGCAGTGAAGAGAGTATCCTTCTTTTCTACGAGCAGTACTTC
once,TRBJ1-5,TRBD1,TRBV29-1,CSAGQGDSNQPQHF,TGCAGCGCGGGACAGGGGGATAGCAATCAGCCCCAGCATTTT
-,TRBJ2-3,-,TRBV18,CASSPRSLPISATDTQYF,TGTGCCAGCTCACCACGGAGTCTTCCTATTTCAGCCACAGATACGCAGTATTTT